The sequence of this T cell receptor beta chain was determined in a study of cytomegalovirus exposure and HLA in healthy donors. The germline gives CDR1 SNHLY, CDR2 FYNNEI. CDR3 length: 13 amino acids. V was pared by 5 bases and J by 3 bases, with 11 bases between. PCR amplification relied on 60 Vbeta primers (plus 13 Jbeta primers). Produced via immunoSEQ multiplex PCR; TCRdb's table is partial and in-frame only. The sample shows some 140,000 clones, about 80% of them seen only once. This sequence was found in a man aged 30 to 45 in good health and CMV-seropositive. The V and J genes are TRBV2 and TRBJ2-7, with D possibly TRBD1 on 5 matching bases. The sequencing input was PBMCs. This chain's CDR3 is CASSWGSLYEQYF. The CDR3, as DNA: TGTGCCAGCAGTTGGGGCAGCCTCTACGAGCAGTACTTC.